These T cell receptor beta chains were read from a single sample in a study of blood T cell repertoires in COVID-19. Profiling relied on immunoSEQ multiplex PCR, and the TCRdb table lists in-frame clones only, not all of them. The sample holds under 200,000 clones, roughly 84% seen once. Sequenced: PBMCs or T cells enriched from blood (not recorded which). Source of these receptors: a man aged 55-75 years who had recovered from COVID-19. Each CDR3 is given with its conserved first and last residue. The order of the fields is D gene, V gene, J gene, CDR3 protein. A D gene is named only where the DNA matches it firmly.

.,TRBV15,TRBJ1-3,CATSRDLGSSNTIYF
.,TRBV11-2,TRBJ2-6,CASSFSYRAGANVLTF
.,TRBV6-5,TRBJ1-2,CASRASTLEGYGYTF
.,TRBV6-5,TRBJ1-4,CASRPPGDEKLFF
.,TRBV14,TRBJ2-7,CASSFEGIQYF
.,TRBV10-3,TRBJ1-6,CAISADRTSYNSPLHF
.,TRBV13,TRBJ1-5,CASSLPGRLAQHF
TRBD1,TRBV28,TRBJ1-1,CGTVGQGRGYTEAFF
.,TRBV5-1,TRBJ2-1,CASSSPLSSYNEQFF
TRBD1,TRBV3-1/TRBV3-2,TRBJ2-7,CASSRGTGGSYEQYF
.,TRBV5-1,TRBJ2-1,CASSLTTGRDEQFF
.,TRBV11-3,TRBJ1-1,CASSLSVGGLNTEAFF
.,TRBV5-1,TRBJ2-5,CASSLALGEETQYF
TRBD1,TRBV5-1,TRBJ1-6,CASSGDREDSPLHF
.,TRBV6-5,TRBJ1-3,CASSPGRVPGNTIYF
.,TRBV28,TRBJ1-1,CASSFWNTEAFF
.,TRBV3-1/TRBV3-2,TRBJ1-5,CASSQGQDQPQHF
TRBD1,TRBV5-1,TRBJ2-1,CASSPGQGAYNEQFF
TRBD2,TRBV5-6,TRBJ2-2,CASSAGLAGVGGELFF
.,TRBV7-2,TRBJ2-3,CASSLLRADTQYF
TRBD2,TRBV18,TRBJ2-7,CASSPTETGTSGRLKQYF
.,TRBV6-5,TRBJ1-1,CASRRTQNTEAFF
.,TRBV21-1,TRBJ2-3,CASSKASIFTDTQYF
.,TRBV27,TRBJ2-7,CASSPGPSQRGYEQYF
TRBD1,TRBV29-1,TRBJ1-5,CSVTGQGASGNQPQHF
.,TRBV6-5,TRBJ1-1,CASRAYPSQGAAFF
.,TRBV5-6,TRBJ1-2,CASSSGSGGYTF
.,TRBV7-3,TRBJ2-3,CASSLRGPADTQYF
.,TRBV20-1,TRBJ2-5,CSASRRGLQETQYF
TRBD2,TRBV7-3,TRBJ2-2,CASKLAGGSGTGELFF
TRBD2,TRBV2,TRBJ2-5,CASSPTSTGETQYF
.,TRBV28,TRBJ2-3,CASRLPQTDTQYF
TRBD2,TRBV5-1,TRBJ2-1,CASSWGGGNEQFF
.,TRBV12-3/TRBV12-4,TRBJ2-7,CASSSSSYEQYF
.,TRBV20-1,TRBJ2-7,CSASPSASYEQYF
TRBD1,TRBV3-1/TRBV3-2,TRBJ1-1,CASSPLTGGNTEAFF
TRBD1,TRBV28,TRBJ1-2,CASQGGGYGYTF
TRBD1,TRBV7-2,TRBJ1-3,CASSLTGQASSGNTIYF
TRBD1,TRBV18,TRBJ2-6,CASSPLNRGPGANVLTF
.,TRBV9,TRBJ1-2,CASSVVGGLDYGYTF
TRBD1,TRBV12-3/TRBV12-4,TRBJ1-2,CASSRDRAYGYTF
TRBD1,TRBV28,TRBJ1-1,CASNLGDREGPEAFF
.,TRBV3-1/TRBV3-2,TRBJ2-5,CASSQATAETQYF
.,TRBV6-5,TRBJ2-2,CASSQQGRSTGELFF
TRBD1,TRBV3-1/TRBV3-2,TRBJ1-2,CASSQSLTGALYGYTF
TRBD2,TRBV5-1,TRBJ2-1,CASSLELASSHEQFF
TRBD1,TRBV30,TRBJ2-7,CAWRDRGTYEQYF
TRBD1,TRBV6-5,TRBJ2-7,CASSLRTGGVYEQYF
.,TRBV11-2,TRBJ2-7,CASSLNWQGAYEQYF
.,TRBV7-2,TRBJ1-3,CASSFGTHGNTIYF
.,TRBV12-5,TRBJ1-5,CASGQTGSRGGPQHF
TRBD1,TRBV5-1,TRBJ2-4,CASSPLTGDAKNIQYF